A single T cell receptor (beta chain) is shown here with its context. The data derive from a study of blood T cell repertoires in COVID-19. The overall study: Some COVID-19 samples were acute and others convalescent; all came from the United States, Italy and Spain.

The protocol was immunoSEQ multiplex PCR, while the TCRdb copy is restricted to in-frame clones and leaves out a portion. The sample lists some 16,000 clones, roughly nine tenths occurring once. Germline V gives CDR1 SGHTA, CDR2 FQGTGA. The CDR3 runs to 15 residues. V trimming: 2 bases; J trimming: 6 bases; junction bases outside the gene matches: 6. The chain is built from TRBV7-3 and TRBJ2-2; TRBD1 agrees at 7 bases. This receptor was identified in an elderly man with acute or convalescent COVID-19. Sequencing was carried out using peripheral blood. The CDR3: CASSLSTGWSGELFF. CDR3 nucleotide sequence: TGTGCCAGCAGCTTATCGACAGGGTGGTCCGGGGAGCTGTTTTTT.